This T cell receptor beta chain originates from a study of blood T cell repertoires in COVID-19. Turning to the study itself: T cells, B-cell-depleted T cells, or PBMCs provided the cDNA or gDNA that served as material.

Sequencing was performed with immunoSEQ multiplex PCR; in TCRdb, only in-frame clones are kept and a portion is missing. The sample holds around 250,000 clones, approximately 90% seen once. The CDR3 is made up of 14 amino acids. CDR1 and CDR2 (germline): MNHNY, SVGAGI (reference sequence). The V gene end was trimmed by 10 bases and the J gene end by 0 bases; junction bases not matched to a gene: 6. The sample consisted of PBMCs or T cells enriched from blood (not recorded which). This rearrangement joins TRBV6-6 to TRBJ1-5; TRBD1 matches 7 bases. The clonotype originates from a man aged 50 to 59 who had been exposed to COVID-19. CDR3 coding DNA: TGTGCCATCCAGACAGGGAATAGCAATCAGCCCCAGCATTTT. It is translated as CAIQTGNSNQPQHF.